This T cell receptor beta chain was documented in a study of shared clonotypes between healthy human individuals (dated by TCRdb to 2018 to 2020). Notes on the research overall: The cohort comprised two women and three men aged 18 to 49 years. For each donor, CD4 naive and CD4 memory were each run on three plates, CD8 naive on two plates, and CD8 memory on one plate. The study deeply sequenced blood TCR repertoires of several healthy adults to estimate repertoire size and the extent of clonotype sharing between individuals. To increase sequencing depth and limit assay-specific biases, different laboratories used diverse techniques to prepare libraries and sequence TCR repertoires. Between about 0.85 and 10 billion PBMCs per donor were obtained by leukapheresis. Paper-wide results and their limitations: Only blood was sampled, and tissue TCR repertoires likely differ from those in blood. Estimated clonotype richness was generally larger for naive than for memory subsets. Across a handful of donors, around 5% of naive CD4, roughly 3.4% of naive CD8, about 2.3% of memory CD4, and 0.4% to 0.45% of memory CD8 clonotypes were shared. Pairwise subsampling led to the expectation that sequencing depth would affect the degree of clonotype sharing among donors. Rarefaction of sorted-subset datasets indicated incomplete sequencing despite the large sequencing depth. Because the study included only a small number of donors, the genetic and exposure-history diversity represented was limited. Compared with non-shared clonotypes, clonotypes shared by all four sorted-subset donors had higher generation probabilities.

This clone was seen repeatedly, ten times or more. Its antigen is still unknown. Base qualities are not provided; no much larger clone lies one nucleotide away. Using the deep immunoSEQ assay, TCR CDR3 regions were amplified from genomic DNA by multiplex PCR. For each cell subset, the extracted genomic DNA was distributed evenly across all wells of several immunoSEQ 96-well plates, and each plate served as one replicate. For sorted subsets, 200 to 250 ng of genomic DNA, equivalent to roughly 30,000 T cell genomes, went into each replicate PCR. Purified libraries were measured with a Qubit 3.0 fluorometer, size-checked on a Bioanalyzer 2100, and measured again with the KAPA Library Quantification kit. A separate single-read 150-cycle Illumina NextSeq 550 flow cell was used to sequence each immunoSEQ 96-well plate. Under the source paper's analysis protocol: The immunoSEQ output contained only junctional sequences without quality scores, so filtering could not match that applied to full-length reads. To assign V/J genes and CDR3, sequences were annotated using PyIR, a Python wrapper for IgBLAST v1.9, with IMGT germline references. Reads were filtered out if the reads had weak V/J assignments (E-value above 1e-6), no CDR3, stop codons, out-of-frame junctions, or ambiguous translated residues. V3J clonotypes were defined by identical inferred V gene, J gene, and CDR3 amino acid sequence. To compute the percentage overlap between repertoires, the number of shared unique clonotypes was divided by the size of the smaller repertoire. Repertoire richness was assessed with RTK rarefaction, the Chao1 estimator, and Recon v2.1 estimates of unobserved clonotypes. For all TCRbeta clonotypes obtained by the gDNA method from several donors, generation probabilities were computed with OLGA. TCRdb carries this immuneACCESS record with in-frame sequences only. Its versions omit some clonotypes, under half of them owing to an unresolved V gene in the studies checked, with the rest unexplained. V, J and clone size are taken as reported in that table, and D and trimming were inferred from the DNA itself. This sample comprises about a million clones, approximately 80% of them detected only once. Approximately 0.9% of the sample is in the top ten clones.

Healthy HIV-negative adults with no recently reported acute infections or vaccinations were included as donors. All donors were Caucasian adults living in Nashville, Tennessee, USA. CD4+ T cells were enriched through magnetic negative selection, after which naive cells were positively selected on CD45RA and the remaining negative fraction served as the memory subset. After blood collection by leukapheresis, PBMCs were isolated using Ficoll-Histopaque density gradient centrifugation and then cryopreserved in the vapor phase of liquid nitrogen. Purity and quantity of every magnetically sorted T cell population were checked by analytical flow cytometry. From each sorted fraction, genomic DNA was isolated and quantified by UV absorbance on a Nanodrop 2000c. The sequence came from a man aged 18 to 29 in good health. Some clones in this sample may be carry-over from other donors' samples. Sequencing used memory CD4+ T cells from PBMCs. What this sample's cell subset or site label stands for: CD45RA-negative fraction.

The nucleotide sequence is given as TGTGCCAGCAGGCGCCCCGGAGGCTACGAGCAGTACTTC. It translates to CASRRPGGYEQYF. Recombination joined TRBV27 with TRBJ2-7; TRBD2 is possibly the D segment (5 matching bases). The CDR3, from cysteine to phenylalanine, totals 13 residues. This entry keeps only the CDR3 DNA: 39 bases, framed from base 1. Reading the germline V gene (reference sequence) gives CDR1 MNHEY and CDR2 SMNVEV. Relative to germline, V is 6 bases shorter and J is 3 bases shorter, with 12 bases between their ends.